This T cell receptor (beta chain) was profiled in a study of shared clonotypes between healthy human individuals. Findings and caveats of the study: Non-shared clonotypes had lower generation probabilities than clonotypes shared by all four sorted-subset donors. Rarefaction demonstrated incomplete sorted-subset sequencing despite large depth. Naive CD4 clonotypes were shared across a handful of donors at roughly 5%.

The ends were cut back, 9 bases at V and 3 bases at J, with 15 bases in the middle. The germline V gene encodes CDR1 SNHLY and CDR2 FYNNEI. This CDR3 spans 14 amino acids. Comments on this clone: Its target is not known.

For each subset, genomic DNA was distributed in equal portions over several immunoSEQ plates. Here immunoSEQ multiplex PCR was the method, and the copy in TCRdb shows in-frame clones only, minus some. The sample includes some 2 million clones, 85% to 95% of them seen just once. This receptor was taken from a man between 18 and 29 years old in good health. The source material was naive CD4+ T cells sorted from blood. The subset: CD45RA+ positively selected. J is TRBJ2-1 and V is TRBV2, with D possibly matching TRBD2 (6 bases). The DNA of the CDR3 is TGTGCCAGTAAGAGGGAGGTAGGCTACAATGAGCAGTTCTTC. This translates into CASKREVGYNEQFF.